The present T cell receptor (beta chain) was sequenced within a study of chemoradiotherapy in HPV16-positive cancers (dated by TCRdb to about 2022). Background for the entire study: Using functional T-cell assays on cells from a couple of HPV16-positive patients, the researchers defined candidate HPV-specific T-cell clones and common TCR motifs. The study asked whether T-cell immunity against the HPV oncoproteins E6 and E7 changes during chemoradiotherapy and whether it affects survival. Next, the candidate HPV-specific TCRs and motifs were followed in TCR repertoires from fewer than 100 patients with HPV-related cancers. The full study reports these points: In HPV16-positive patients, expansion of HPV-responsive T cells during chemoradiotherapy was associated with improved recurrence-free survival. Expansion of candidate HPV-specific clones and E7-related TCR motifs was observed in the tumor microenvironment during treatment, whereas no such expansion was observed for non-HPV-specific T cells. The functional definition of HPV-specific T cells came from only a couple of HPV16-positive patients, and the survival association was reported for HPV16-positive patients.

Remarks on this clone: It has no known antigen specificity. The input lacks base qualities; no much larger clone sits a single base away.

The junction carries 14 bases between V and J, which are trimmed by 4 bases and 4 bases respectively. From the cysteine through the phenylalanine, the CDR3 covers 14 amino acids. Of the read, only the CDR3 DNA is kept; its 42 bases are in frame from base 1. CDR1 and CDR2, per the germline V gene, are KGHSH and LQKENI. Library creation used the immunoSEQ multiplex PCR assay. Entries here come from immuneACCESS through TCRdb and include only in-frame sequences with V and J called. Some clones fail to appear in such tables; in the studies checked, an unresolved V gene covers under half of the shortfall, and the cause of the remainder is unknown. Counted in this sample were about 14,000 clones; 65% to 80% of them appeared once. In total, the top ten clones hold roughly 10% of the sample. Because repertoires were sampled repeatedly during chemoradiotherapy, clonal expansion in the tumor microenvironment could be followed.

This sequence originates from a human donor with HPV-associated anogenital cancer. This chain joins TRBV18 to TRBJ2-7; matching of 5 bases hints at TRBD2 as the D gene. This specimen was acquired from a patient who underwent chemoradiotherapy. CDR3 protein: CASSHSVRAYEQYF. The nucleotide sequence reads TGTGCCAGCTCACACTCGGTGCGGGCTTACGAGCAGTACTTC.